One and the same sample provided the 24 T cell receptor beta chains below, sequenced in a study of blood T cell repertoires in COVID-19. The protocol was immunoSEQ multiplex PCR, while the TCRdb copy is restricted to in-frame clones and leaves out a portion. Of 150,000 to 200,000 clones in the sample, 82% are singletons; the top ten hold 8.4%. The sequenced material came from peripheral blood. These TCRs come from a woman aged 70 to 79 with acute or convalescent COVID-19.

This clone was recorded once. The chain is built from TRBV6-1 and TRBJ1-2; D gene unclear. Trimming took off 3 bases at V and 0 bases at J, with 11 bases between the two ends. The germline CDR1 and CDR2 sequences are MNHNS and SASEGT. The CDR3 extends over 15 amino acids. The CDR3 DNA follows: TGTGCCAGCAGTGACAGCGGAGTTTCTAACTATGGCTACACCTTC. Residues: CASSDSGVSNYGYTF.

The chain links TRBV10-1 to TRBJ2-1, with 7 nucleotides matching TRBD2. Trimming took 1 base from V and 2 from J; bases not matched to a gene: 8. CDR1 is WNHNN and CDR2 is SYGVQD in the germline V gene (reference sequence). The CDR3 is made up of 17 amino acids. The CDR3 DNA follows: TGCGCCAGCAGTGAGTTAGGCGGGAGAGGACCCTACAATGAGCAGTTCTTC. Translated: CASSELGGRGPYNEQFF.

The gene calls are TRBV5-6 and TRBJ2-5; maybe TRBD2 (6 bases). In germline, CDR1 is SGHDT, CDR2 YYEEEE. Trimming pared 1 base from V and 2 bases from J, leaving 9 bases between. The CDR3 totals 14 residues. The CDR3 loop reads CASSLRLAQETQYF. Written as DNA, the CDR3 is TGTGCCAGCAGCTTGCGGCTAGCGCAAGAGACCCAGTACTTC.

This chain joins TRBV5-1 and TRBJ1-5; TRBD1 aligns across 10 bases. The CDR3 consists of 14 residues. CDR1 SGHRS and CDR2 YFSETQ come from the germline V gene. Trimming cost V 4 bases and J 7 bases; bases outside gene matches: 5. The CDR3, as DNA: TGCGCCAGCAGCCCGACAGGGGGCGGCCAGCCCCAGCATTTT. Protein product: CASSPTGGGQPQHF.

The chain joins TRBV7-3 to TRBJ2-3; perhaps TRBD1 as D (6 bases). The germline CDR1 and CDR2 sequences are SGHTA and FQGTGA. This CDR3 is built from 15 residues. V was clipped by 5 bases and J by 3 bases, with 15 bases between them. DNA of the CDR3: TGTGCCAGCAGCCGCCAGGGGACGAAAACAGATACGCAGTATTTT. This translates into CASSRQGTKTDTQYF.

The V gene is TRBV6-1, the J gene TRBJ1-5, with D possibly matching TRBD1 (5 bases). With 2 bases removed from V and 7 bases from J, the gap between germline ends came to 15 bases. This CDR3 region has 15 residues. The germline V gene has CDR1 MNHNS and CDR2 SASEGT. Written as DNA, the CDR3 is TGTGCCAGCAGTGAACGGTCCCAGGGCAGCCAGCCCCAGCATTTT. Protein sequence: CASSERSQGSQPQHF.

V gene TRBV3-1 (or the pseudogene TRBV3-2) combines with J gene TRBJ1-2; 10 nucleotides line up with TRBD1. This CDR3 has 14 residues. V was pared by 1 base and J by 7 bases, with 3 bases of the junction left unmatched. Germline CDR1 LGHDT, CDR2 YNNKEL (reference sequence). The CDR3 protein is CASSQVRTGGGYTF. Here the CDR3 DNA reads TGTGCCAGCAGCCAAGTCCGGACAGGGGGTGGCTACACCTTC.

The rearrangement links TRBV19 to TRBJ2-2; D is uncertain. The V end lost 1 base, the J end lost 6 bases, and 9 bases lay between the germline ends. The CDR3 contains 14 residues. In germline, CDR1 is LNHDA, CDR2 SQIVND (reference sequence). CDR3 loop: CASSIGQIPGELFF. In DNA, the CDR3 is TGTGCCAGTAGTATAGGGCAGATTCCCGGGGAGCTGTTTTTT.

The J gene is TRBJ2-5, the V gene TRBV19, with 13 bases lining up with TRBD2. The ends lost 7 bases at V and 1 base at J; junction bases unmatched: 6. Germline assignment: CDR1 LNHDA and CDR2 SQIVND (reference sequence). The CDR3 sequence is 16 residues long. The chain's CDR3 is CASTPGLAGIQETQYF. CDR3 bases: TGTGCCAGTACTCCGGGACTAGCGGGGATCCAAGAGACCCAGTACTTC.

The chain carries TRBV11-2 and TRBJ1-1; perhaps TRBD1 as D (6 bases). CDR3 length equals 14 residues. Germline V gene sequence: CDR1 SGHAT, CDR2 FQNNGV. The V and J ends lost 6 bases and 1 base respectively, with 12 bases between them. CDR3 sequence: CASRYTGRNTEAFF. In DNA form, the CDR3 reads TGTGCCAGCAGGTATACAGGGAGGAACACTGAAGCTTTCTTT.

This clone has only one observation. The chain employs TRBV19 and TRBJ2-1; D possibly corresponds to TRBD1 (6 bases). This CDR3 is built from 14 residues. Trimming took 5 bases from V and 5 from J, leaving 13 bases between them. Germline V gene data show CDR1 as LNHDA and CDR2 as SQIVND (reference sequence). CDR3 nucleotides: TGTGCCAGTAGTGTCGACAGGTTGGACAATGAGCAGTTCTTC. It codes for CASSVDRLDNEQFF.

The chain carries TRBV9 and TRBJ2-4, with a possible D match to TRBD1 (5 bases). This CDR3 comprises 16 residues. Germline values: CDR1 SGDLS, CDR2 YYNGEE. Trimming removed 0 bases from V and 8 bases from J, with 18 bases in between. CDR3 DNA sequence: TGTGCCAGCAGCGTAGCCCCGCAGGGCGGTTTGGACATTCAGTACTTC. This translates into CASSVAPQGGLDIQYF.

The V call is TRBV6-5, the J call TRBJ2-1; 9 bases fit TRBD2. Germline trimming cut 4 bases from V and 6 bases from J; bases unmatched to any gene: 7. This CDR3 has 15 amino acids. CDR1 is MNHEY, CDR2 SVGAGI, per germline. CDR3 nucleotide sequence: TGTGCCAGCAGTTCCCTAGCGGGGATCGGCAATGAGCAGTTCTTC. It yields the protein CASSSLAGIGNEQFF.

The chain carries TRBV7-8 and TRBJ2-7; 8 bases are a match to TRBD2. The ends lost 5 bases at V and 3 bases at J; junction bases unmatched: 15. This CDR3 is built from 17 residues. Germline V lookup: CDR1 SGHVS, CDR2 FQNEAQ. The CDR3 DNA reads as TGTGCCAGCAGCCCCCTGGGTAGCGGGGAGCTAAACTACGAGCAGTACTTC. Its protein is CASSPLGSGELNYEQYF.

This sequence joins TRBV5-4 and TRBJ2-1, with 15 bases fitting TRBD2. V was clipped by 4 bases and J by 6 bases; unmatched bases: 11. Germline assignment: CDR1 SGHNT and CDR2 YYREEE (reference sequence). This CDR3 spans 18 amino acids. The DNA for the CDR3 is TGTGCCAGCAGCCCCCAAATCGGACTAGCGGGAGGGTCCAATGAGCAGTTCTTC. Translating it yields CASSPQIGLAGGSNEQFF.

The rearrangement uses TRBV11-2 and TRBJ1-6; D possibly corresponds to TRBD1 (6 bases). This CDR3 comprises 14 residues. The germline V gene encodes CDR1 SGHAT and CDR2 FQNNGV. Trimming left V 1 base short and J 9 bases short, with 10 bases between. The CDR3 protein is CASSLAGTFSPLHF. The CDR3 DNA reads TGTGCCAGCAGCTTAGCCGGGACATTTTCACCCCTCCACTTT.

The V call is TRBV7-2, the J call TRBJ1-1; D not certain. Per germline, CDR1 SGHTA and CDR2 FQGNSA. The V and J ends lost 7 bases and 4 bases respectively, with 13 bases between them. CDR3 length equals 13 residues. The CDR3 nucleotides are TGTGCCAGCACGAACTTGGTCACCACTGAAGCTTTCTTT. It specifies CASTNLVTTEAFF. Combining the CDR3 with reference TRBV7-2 and TRBJ1-1 gives the whole variable domain GAGVSQSPSNKVTEKGKDVELRCDPISGHTALYWYRQSLGQGLEFLIYFQGNSAPDKSGLPSDRFSAERTGGSVSTLTIQRTQQEDSAVYLCASTNLVTTEAFFGQGTRLTVV.

The chain carries TRBV30 and TRBJ2-3; 9 bases line up with TRBD2. J lost 5 bases, V lost 2 bases, and 20 bases had no gene match. Germline V gene data show CDR1 as GTSNPN and CDR2 as SVGIG (reference sequence). CDR3 length: 19 amino acids. CDR3 region: CAWSQGLRIAREGEDTQYF. The CDR3 DNA follows: TGTGCCTGGAGTCAAGGGTTAAGGATCGCGCGGGAGGGAGAAGATACGCAGTATTTT.

The V call is TRBV6-1, the J call TRBJ2-7; D call uncertain. Looked up from germline, CDR1 is MNHNS and CDR2 is SASEGT. The CDR3 has 16 residues. V shed 1 base and J shed 0 bases, with 13 bases lying between them. CDR3 nucleotides: TGTGCCAGCAGTGAAGTTATAGCCCAGAGCTCCTACGAGCAGTACTTC. Protein sequence: CASSEVIAQSSYEQYF.

V and J are TRBV19 and TRBJ1-5, with 12 bases fitting TRBD1. The CDR3 consists of 18 residues. Germline values: CDR1 LNHDA, CDR2 SQIVND (reference sequence). V lost 7 bases to trimming and J lost 6 bases; unmatched junction nucleotides: 16. CDR3 protein: CASTPGQGAGFGSQPQHF. The CDR3 DNA reads as TGTGCCAGTACTCCGGGACAGGGGGCAGGGTTTGGTAGTCAGCCCCAGCATTTT.

This sequence joins TRBV6-6 and TRBJ1-2; TRBD1 matches 9 bases. Germline assignment: CDR1 MNHNY and CDR2 SVGAGI (reference sequence). J was trimmed by 6 bases and V by 6 bases; bases with no gene match: 2. The CDR3 covers 12 residues. CDR3 amino acids: CASSRTGDGYTF. CDR3 sequence (DNA): TGTGCCAGCAGCCGGACAGGGGATGGCTACACCTTC.

This clone showed up just once. V usage is TRBV19 and J usage is TRBJ2-2; D is undetermined. Germline V gene sequence: CDR1 LNHDA, CDR2 SQIVND (reference sequence). The CDR3 has 14 amino acids. Trimming removed 5 bases at V and 0 bases at J, with 7 bases between. Here the CDR3 DNA reads TGTGCCAGTAGTGCTCTAGCGAACACCGGGGAGCTGTTTTTT. Its protein is CASSALANTGELFF. Complete variable domain (other parts from reference TRBV19 and TRBJ2-2): DGGITQSPKYLFRKEGQNVTLSCEQNLNHDAMYWYRQDPGQGLRLIYYSQIVNDFQKGDIAEGYSVSREKKESFPLTVTSAQKNPTAFYLCASSALANTGELFFGEGSRLTVL.

The rearrangement uses TRBV19 and TRBJ2-2; D not certain. There are 12 residues in the CDR3. V was pared by 5 bases and J by 7 bases, with 8 bases between. Germline V gene sequence: CDR1 LNHDA, CDR2 SQIVND (reference sequence). CDR3 bases: TGTGCCAGTAGTCTCAGTGGCGGGGAGCTGTTTTTT. Protein sequence: CASSLSGGELFF.

The chain links TRBV10-2 to TRBJ2-7, with D possibly TRBD2 on 6 matching bases. CDR3 length: 13 amino acids. Germline lookup yields CDR1 WSHSY and CDR2 SAAADI. The CDR3 loop reads CPRSPPGEPEQYF. CDR3 in DNA: TGCCCCCGCAGTCCCCCGGGGGAGCCCGAGCAGTACTTC.